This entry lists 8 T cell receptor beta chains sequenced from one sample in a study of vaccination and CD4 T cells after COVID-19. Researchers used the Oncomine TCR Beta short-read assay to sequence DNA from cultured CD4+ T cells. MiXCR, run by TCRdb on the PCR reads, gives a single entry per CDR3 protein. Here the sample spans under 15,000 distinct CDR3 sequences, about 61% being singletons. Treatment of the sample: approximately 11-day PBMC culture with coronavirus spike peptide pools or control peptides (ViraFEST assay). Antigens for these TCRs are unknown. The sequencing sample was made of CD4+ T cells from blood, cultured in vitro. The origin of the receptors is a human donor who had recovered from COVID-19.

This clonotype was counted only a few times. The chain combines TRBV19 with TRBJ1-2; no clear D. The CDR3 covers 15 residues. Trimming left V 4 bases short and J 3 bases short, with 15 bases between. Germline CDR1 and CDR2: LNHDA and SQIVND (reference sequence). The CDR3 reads CASSSTTARDYGYTF. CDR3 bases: TGTGCCAGTAGTAGTACTACAGCGAGGGACTATGGCTACACCTTC.

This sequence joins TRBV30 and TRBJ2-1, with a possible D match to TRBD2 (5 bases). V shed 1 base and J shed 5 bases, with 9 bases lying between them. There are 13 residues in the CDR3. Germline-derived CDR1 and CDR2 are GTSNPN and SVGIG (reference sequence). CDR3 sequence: CAWSGWTDNEQFF. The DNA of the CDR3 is TGTGCCTGGAGTGGTTGGACTGACAATGAGCAGTTCTTC.

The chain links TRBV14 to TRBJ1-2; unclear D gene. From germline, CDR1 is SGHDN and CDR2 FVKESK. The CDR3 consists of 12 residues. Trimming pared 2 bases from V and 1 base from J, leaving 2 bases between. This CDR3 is CASSQNNYGYTF. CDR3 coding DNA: TGTGCCAGCAGCCAAAATAACTATGGCTACACCTTC.

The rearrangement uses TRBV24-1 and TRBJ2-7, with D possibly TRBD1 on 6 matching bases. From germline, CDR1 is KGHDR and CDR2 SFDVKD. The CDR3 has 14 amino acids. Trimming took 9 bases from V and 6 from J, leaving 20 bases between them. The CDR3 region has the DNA TGTGCCACCTCCCCGGCACAGGGTAGAGGCGAGCAGTACTTC. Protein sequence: CATSPAQGRGEQYF.

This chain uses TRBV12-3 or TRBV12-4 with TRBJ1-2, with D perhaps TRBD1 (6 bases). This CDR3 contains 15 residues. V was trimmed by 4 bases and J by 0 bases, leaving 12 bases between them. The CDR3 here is CASSSRGISNYGYTF. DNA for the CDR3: TGTGCCAGCAGTTCCAGGGGAATATCTAACTATGGCTACACCTTC.

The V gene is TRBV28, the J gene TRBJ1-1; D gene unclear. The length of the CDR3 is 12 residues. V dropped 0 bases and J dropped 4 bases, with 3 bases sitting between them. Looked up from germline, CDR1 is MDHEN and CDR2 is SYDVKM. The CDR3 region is CASSLWATEAFF. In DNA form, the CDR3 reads TGTGCCAGCAGTTTATGGGCCACTGAAGCTTTCTTT.

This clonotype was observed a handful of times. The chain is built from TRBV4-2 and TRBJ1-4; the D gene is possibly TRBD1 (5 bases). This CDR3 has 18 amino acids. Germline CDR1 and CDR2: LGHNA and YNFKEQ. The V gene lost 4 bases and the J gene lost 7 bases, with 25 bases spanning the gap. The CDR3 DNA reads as TGTGCCAGCAGCCTCCTACTGTCCTGGGGGGTAGGTGGTGAAAAACTGTTTTTT. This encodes CASSLLLSWGVGGEKLFF.

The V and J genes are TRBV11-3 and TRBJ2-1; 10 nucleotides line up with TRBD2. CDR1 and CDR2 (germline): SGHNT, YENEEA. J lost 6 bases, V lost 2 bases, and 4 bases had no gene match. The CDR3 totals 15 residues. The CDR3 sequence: CASSLITSGTNEQFF. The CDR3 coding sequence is TGTGCCAGCAGCTTAATCACTAGCGGGACCAATGAGCAGTTCTTC. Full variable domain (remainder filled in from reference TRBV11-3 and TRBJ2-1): EAGVVQSPRYKIIEKKQPVAFWCNPISGHNTLYWYLQNLGQGPELLIRYENEEAVDDSQLPKDRFSAERLKGVDSTLKIQPAELGDSAVYLCASSLITSGTNEQFFGPGTRLTVL.